The present TCR beta chain was sequenced within a study of blood T cell repertoires in COVID-19. Study as a whole: PBMCs, B-cell-depleted T cells, or T cells were the source of the cDNA or gDNA that made up the material.

Original processing notes: Nucleated cell counts were estimated from reference gene primer amplification. The table came from immunoSEQ multiplex PCR; TCRdb's copy has only in-frame clones and leaves some out. For V, J and clone size, that table is used; D and trimming come from the DNA. The repertoire holds roughly 74,000 clones, with about 83% as singletons. The V and J ends lost 7 bases and 0 bases respectively, with 4 bases between them. This CDR3 is 13 amino acids long. The chain joins TRBV23-1 to TRBJ2-6; D is unclear. TRBV23-1 is an ORF, and what it does is uncertain. The sequence was collected from a man aged 65 to 79 with acute or convalescent COVID-19. Sequenced material: peripheral blood. The CDR3: CASTLSGANVLTF. CDR3 coding DNA: TGCGCCAGCACCCTCTCTGGGGCCAACGTCCTGACTTTC.